This T cell receptor (beta chain) was retrieved from a study of cytomegalovirus exposure and HLA in healthy donors. Study outcomes and limitations: Presence/absence analyses took donor sequencing depth as roughly uniform. Rarity marked most TCR sequences, yet some public TCRs occurred in many donors. According to the study, roughly 160 TCR beta chains were cytomegalovirus-associated. When the data were analyzed later, several of the most significant clusters appeared to be linked to common viral pathogens.

Notes on this clone: Antigen unknown.

Trimming shortened V by 4 bases and J by 8 bases, and 14 bases separated the two germline ends. There are 12 residues in the CDR3. Germline V gene lookup returns CDR1 SQVTM and CDR2 ANQGSEA. The PCR ran on 60 Vbeta and 13 Jbeta primers. TCRdb keeps only in-frame clones here, not all; method: immunoSEQ multiplex PCR. The sample shows under 200,000 clones, roughly four fifths of them seen only once. This clonotype originated in a woman between 45 and 60 years old in good health and CMV-seropositive. The J gene is TRBJ1-2, the V gene TRBV29-1, with D perhaps TRBD1 (6 bases). The material sequenced was PBMCs. The CDR3 nucleotides read TGCAGCGTTGTGGGCCAAGGGGGAGGCTACACCTTC. Translating gives CSVVGQGGGYTF. The complete variable domain, with remaining parts taken from reference TRBV29-1 and TRBJ1-2, reads SAVISQKPSRDICQRGTSLTIQCQVDSQVTMMFWYRQQPGQSLTLIATANQGSEATYESGFVIDKFPISRPNLTFSTLTVSNMSPEDSSIYLCSVVGQGGGYTFGSGTRLTVV.